This TCR beta chain was obtained from a study of blood T cell repertoires in COVID-19. The overall study: The samples span acute and convalescent COVID-19 from the United States, Italy and Spain. Sample material is recorded as cDNA or gDNA derived from T cells, B-cell-depleted T cells, or PBMCs.

Original methodology: The assay estimated nucleated cells by amplifying reference gene primers. Data came from immunoSEQ multiplex PCR; TCRdb stores just in-frame clones and leaves some out. That table gives V, J and clone size, and the DNA gave D and trimming. Altogether about 150,000 clones are present, approximately 92% being singletons, with the ten largest covering roughly 15%. The CDR3 totals 13 residues. Trimming took off 5 bases at V and 7 bases at J, with 12 bases between the two ends. Per germline, CDR1 MNHEY and CDR2 SMNVEV (reference sequence). V and J are TRBV27 and TRBJ1-5; D not certain. The sample was peripheral blood. This clonotype was obtained from a woman aged 40 to 50 with acute or convalescent COVID-19. CDR3: CASSLTFLQPQHF. For the CDR3, the DNA is TGTGCCAGCAGTCTCACTTTCCTCCAGCCCCAGCATTTT.